These 9 T cell receptor beta chains came from one sample sequenced in a study of cytomegalovirus exposure and HLA in healthy donors. The study ran its PCR with 60 Vbeta and 13 Jbeta primers. The repertoire was sequenced with immunoSEQ multiplex PCR; TCRdb's copy has only in-frame clones and lacks some. The sample has some 200,000 clones, around 88% seen once. Material: PBMCs. All receptors derive from a woman between 18 and 29 years old in good health and CMV-seronegative.

V gene TRBV7-2 combines with J gene TRBJ1-1; tentative D call: TRBD1 (6 bases). Germline V gene sequence: CDR1 SGHTA, CDR2 FQGNSA. The V end was cut by 5 bases, the J end by 0 bases, with 10 bases between. The CDR3 has 14 amino acids. CDR3 region: CASSPGTMNTEAFF. DNA for the CDR3: TGTGCCAGCAGCCCCGGGACAATGAACACTGAAGCTTTCTTT.

The chain links TRBV29-1 to TRBJ2-5, with 14 bases fitting TRBD2. The V segment lost 3 bases and the J segment 4 bases; nucleotides outside the gene matches: 7. There are 16 residues in the CDR3. The germline CDR1 and CDR2 sequences are SQVTM and ANQGSEA. This chain's CDR3 is CSVDRRGLAGGETQYF. CDR3 in DNA: TGCAGCGTTGATCGCCGAGGACTAGCGGGAGGAGAGACCCAGTACTTC.

DNA of the CDR3: TGTGCCAGCAGCTTGCGTGGGAGAATTACCGGGGAGCTGTTTTTT. Translation gives CASSLRGRITGELFF. V usage is TRBV5-4 and J usage is TRBJ2-2, with a tentative D call TRBD2 (5 bases). Trimming pared 1 base from V and 5 bases from J, leaving 12 bases between. This CDR3 region has 15 residues. Germline CDR1 is SGHNT and CDR2 is YYREEE (reference sequence).

V is TRBV27 and J is TRBJ2-7; D not resolved. The CDR3 runs 14 residues. V was cut by 8 bases and J by 3 bases, with 17 bases left in between. From germline, CDR1 is MNHEY and CDR2 SMNVEV (reference sequence). The CDR3 loop is CASRVYHGHYEQYF. CDR3 nucleotide sequence: TGTGCCAGCCGGGTCTATCACGGTCACTACGAGCAGTACTTC.

V is TRBV10-2 and J is TRBJ2-7; D might be TRBD2 (5 bases). Germline V gene data show CDR1 as WSHSY and CDR2 as SAAADI. V dropped 2 bases and J dropped 4 bases, with 12 bases sitting between them. The CDR3 extends over 14 amino acids. The CDR3: CASSEDVRVYEQYF. The CDR3 region has the DNA TGCGCCAGCAGTGAGGACGTGCGGGTGTACGAGCAGTACTTC.

This clone was detected only a few times. In nucleotides, the CDR3 is TGTGCCAGTAGTAGAATTCCGGGACAGGGGGGCGATGAGCAGTTCTTC. This sequence encodes CASSRIPGQGGDEQFF. The gene calls are TRBV19 and TRBJ2-1, with TRBD1 matching 11 bases. With 4 bases clipped from V and 8 bases from J, the junction kept 10 bases outside the gene matches. The CDR3 runs to 16 residues. Germline assignment: CDR1 LNHDA and CDR2 SQIVND (reference sequence).

The rearrangement uses TRBV4-1 and TRBJ1-1; 9 bases are a match to TRBD1. Trimming took 4 bases from V and 1 from J; bases not matched to a gene: 7. Germline V gives CDR1 MGHRA, CDR2 YSYEKL. The CDR3 contains 16 residues. The CDR3: CASSLSGQGENTEAFF. CDR3 DNA: TGCGCCAGCAGCCTATCGGGACAGGGAGAGAACACTGAAGCTTTCTTT.

This clone was recorded a few times. The rearrangement joins TRBV5-4 to TRBJ2-2; a weak D match, TRBD2 (6 bases). V gave up 2 bases and J gave up 1 base, with 9 bases separating them. This CDR3 spans 15 amino acids. Germline CDR1 and CDR2: SGHNT and YYREEE (reference sequence). The CDR3 bases are TGTGCCAGCAGCTTTACTAGCCGGAACACCGGGGAGCTGTTTTTT. As protein: CASSFTSRNTGELFF.

This clone was picked up a small number of times. The chain has TRBV5-8 and TRBJ1-1, with D possibly matching TRBD1 (5 bases). Trimming shortened V by 4 bases and J by 6 bases, and 13 bases separated the two germline ends. The CDR3 covers 13 residues. Per the germline V gene, CDR1 is SGHTS and CDR2 is YDEGEE. CDR3 in DNA: TGTGCCAGCAGCCCTCTCGGGGGGGCTGAAGCTTTCTTT. It is translated as CASSPLGGAEAFF.